This T cell receptor (beta chain) was found in a study of blood T cell repertoires in COVID-19. Study processing details: How many nucleated cells were present was estimated from reference gene primer amplification. TCRdb's table, derived via immunoSEQ multiplex PCR, lists solely in-frame clones and lacks some. Clone size and V and J calls were adopted from that table, with D and trimming inferred from the DNA. The repertoire consists of some 330,000 clones, with more than 70% occurring once and the leading ten covering around 1.9%. V was pared by 4 bases and J by 3 bases, with 5 bases of the junction left unmatched. Per germline, CDR1 ENHRY and CDR2 SYGVKD. The CDR3 loop spans 14 amino acids.

The receptor's source is a man in his forties in a cohort exposed to, infected with or recovered from COVID-19 (not recorded which). The V and J genes are TRBV10-3 and TRBJ2-7; TRBD2 matches 8 bases. Sequences were obtained from PBMCs or T cells enriched from blood (not recorded which). CDR3 sequence (DNA): TGTGCCATCAGTGGCGTAGCGGGACTCTACGAGCAGTACTTC. This encodes CAISGVAGLYEQYF.